The rows below give T cell receptor beta chains drawn from one sample of a study of molecular identifiers for immune sequencing clone quantification. TCRdb ran MiXCR on the PCR reads and lists one entry per CDR3 protein. The data contain over 600,000 distinct CDR3 sequences, just under 20% of them singletons. The sample was naive CD8+ T cells from blood, with Jurkat cell RNA spiked in. The receptors here all came from a human donor in good health. Some libraries in this study had Jurkat cell RNA spiked in. Both conserved end residues are part of each CDR3. A D gene is named only where the DNA matches it firmly. Rows give clone size only sometimes, using once, few, many, or a class for an expanded clone.

.	many	14	TRBV20-1	TRBJ2-3	CSARDLRGSDTQYF	TGCAGTGCTAGAGATCTGCGAGGGTCAGATACGCAGTATTTT
.	many	15	TRBV4-1	TRBJ2-3	CASSQVGADGDTQYF	TGCGCCAGCAGCCAAGTCGGGGCTGATGGAGATACGCAGTATTTT
.	few	13	TRBV4-1	TRBJ1-1	CASSQADGTEAFF	TGCGCCAGCAGCCAAGCCGACGGCACTGAAGCTTTCTTT
.	many	13	TRBV30	TRBJ1-1	CAWSDFSTPRAFF	TGTGCCTGGAGTGACTTCTCGACCCCGAGGGCTTTCTTT
.	many	12	TRBV11-2	TRBJ1-5	CASSSSDQPQHF	TGTGCCAGCAGCTCCTCAGATCAGCCCCAGCATTTT
.	many	16	TRBV7-9	TRBJ1-4	CASSLSLLGGGEKLFF	TGTGCCAGCAGCTTATCATTATTGGGCGGTGGTGAAAAACTGTTTTTT
TRBD1	.	17	TRBV9	TRBJ2-2	CASSVGPQGADTGELFF	TGTGCCAGCAGCGTAGGACCCCAGGGGGCAGACACCGGGGAGCTGTTTTTT
TRBD1	many	17	TRBV28	TRBJ2-3	CASSFPGTDHSTDTQYF	TGTGCCAGCAGTTTTCCCGGGACAGATCATAGCACAGATACGCAGTATTTT
.	many	11	TRBV30	TRBJ1-1	CAWSGGAEAFF	TGTGCCTGGAGTGGAGGAGCTGAAGCTTTCTTT
TRBD1	.	18	TRBV28	TRBJ1-1	CASSLFDREGVWDTEAFF	TGTGCCAGCAGTTTATTCGACAGGGAGGGAGTATGGGACACTGAAGCTTTCTTT
TRBD2	.	14	TRBV15	TRBJ2-7	CATSRVGGSYEQYF	TGTGCCACCAGCAGAGTGGGGGGGAGCTACGAGCAGTACTTC
.	many	14	TRBV14	TRBJ2-7	CASSMGHHSYEQYF	TGTGCCAGCAGCATGGGACATCACAGCTACGAGCAGTACTTC
.	many	15	TRBV9	TRBJ2-3	CASSPERVSTDTQYF	TGTGCCAGCAGCCCAGAGCGGGTTAGCACAGATACGCAGTATTTT
TRBD2	few	17	TRBV18	TRBJ2-3	CASSPWTSGRLADTQYF	TGTGCCAGCTCACCATGGACTAGCGGGAGATTGGCGGATACGCAGTATTTT
.	.	12	TRBV27	TRBJ2-7	CASSPQGQEQYF	TGTGCCAGCAGTCCCCAGGGTCAGGAGCAGTACTTC
TRBD1	.	16	TRBV19	TRBJ2-1	CASSIGTGPFYNEQFF	TGTGCCAGTAGTATAGGGACAGGACCGTTCTACAATGAGCAGTTCTTC
.	.	14	TRBV13	TRBJ2-5	CASSLRGLEETQYF	TGTGCCAGCAGCTTACGGGGTTTAGAAGAGACCCAGTACTTC
TRBD2	many	14	TRBV6-5	TRBJ2-1	CATRPSGGGHEQFF	TGTGCCACCCGTCCTAGCGGGGGAGGTCATGAGCAGTTCTTC